This record looks at one T cell receptor beta chain sequence and its context. This entry is derived from a study of blood T cell repertoires in COVID-19. As for the study in general: Nucleic acid was either cDNA or gDNA, and it came from T cells, B-cell-depleted T cells, or PBMCs.

The authors' processing: By means of reference gene primer amplification, nucleated cell counts were estimated. Data came from immunoSEQ multiplex PCR; TCRdb stores just in-frame clones and leaves some out. V and J calls and clone size come straight from that table; D and trimming were deduced from the DNA. The data show some 74,000 clones, around 87% seen once. Looked up from germline, CDR1 is SGHNT and CDR2 is YENEEA. There are 14 residues in the CDR3. V lost 5 bases and J 3 bases, leaving 11 bases between the germline ends. Sequenced material: peripheral blood. The sequence came from a man between 45 and 60 years old with active COVID-19. The chain employs TRBV11-3 and TRBJ2-1; the D gene is possibly TRBD1 (6 bases). The CDR3 coding sequence is TGTGCCAGCAGCCAGGACAGCATCTACAATGAGCAGTTCTTC. It encodes CASSQDSIYNEQFF.